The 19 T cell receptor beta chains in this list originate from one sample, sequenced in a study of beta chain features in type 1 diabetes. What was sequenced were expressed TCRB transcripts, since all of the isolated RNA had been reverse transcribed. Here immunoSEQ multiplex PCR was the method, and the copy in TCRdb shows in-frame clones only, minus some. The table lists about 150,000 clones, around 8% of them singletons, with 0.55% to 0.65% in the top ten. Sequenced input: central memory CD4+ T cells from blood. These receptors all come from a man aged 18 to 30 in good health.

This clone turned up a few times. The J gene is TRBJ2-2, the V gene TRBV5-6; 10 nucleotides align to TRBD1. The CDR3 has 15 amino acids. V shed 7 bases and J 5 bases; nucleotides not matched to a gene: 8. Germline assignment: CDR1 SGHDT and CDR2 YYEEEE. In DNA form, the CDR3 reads TGTGCCAGCGCTCGACAGGGGGCCGAGACCGGGGAGCTGTTTTTT. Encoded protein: CASARQGAETGELFF.

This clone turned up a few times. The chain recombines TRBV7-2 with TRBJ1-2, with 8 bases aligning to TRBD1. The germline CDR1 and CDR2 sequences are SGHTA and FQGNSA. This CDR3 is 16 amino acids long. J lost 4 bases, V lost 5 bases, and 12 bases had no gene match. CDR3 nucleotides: TGTGCCAGCAGCCCACTAGCAGGGGGCCTAGGCTATGGCTACACCTTC. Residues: CASSPLAGGLGYGYTF.

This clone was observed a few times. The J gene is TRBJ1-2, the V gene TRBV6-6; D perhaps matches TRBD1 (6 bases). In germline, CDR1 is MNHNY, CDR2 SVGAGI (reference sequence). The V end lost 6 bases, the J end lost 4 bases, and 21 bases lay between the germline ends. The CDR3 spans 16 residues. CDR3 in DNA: TGTGCCAGCAGGAATCCGAGCAGGGGTAATGGCTATGGCTACACCTTC. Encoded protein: CASRNPSRGNGYGYTF.

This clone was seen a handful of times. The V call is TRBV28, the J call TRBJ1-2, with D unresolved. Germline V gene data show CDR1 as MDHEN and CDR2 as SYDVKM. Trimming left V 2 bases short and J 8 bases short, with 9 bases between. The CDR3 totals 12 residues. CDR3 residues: CASSLDRWGYTF. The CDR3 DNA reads TGTGCCAGCAGTTTAGATCGGTGGGGCTACACCTTC.

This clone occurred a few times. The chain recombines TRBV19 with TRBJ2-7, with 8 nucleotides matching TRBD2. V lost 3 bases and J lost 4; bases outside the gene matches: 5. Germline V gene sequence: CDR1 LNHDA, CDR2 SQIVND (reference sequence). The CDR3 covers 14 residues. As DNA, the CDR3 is TGTGCCAGTAGTATTGCCGGGAGGGGATACGAGCAGTACTTC. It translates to CASSIAGRGYEQYF.

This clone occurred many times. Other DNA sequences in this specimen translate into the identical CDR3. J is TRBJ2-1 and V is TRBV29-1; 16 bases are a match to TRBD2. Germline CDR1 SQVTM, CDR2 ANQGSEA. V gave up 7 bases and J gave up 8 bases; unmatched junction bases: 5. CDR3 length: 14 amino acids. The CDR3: CSARGLAGGDEQFF. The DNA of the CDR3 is TGCAGCGCTAGGGGACTAGCGGGAGGGGATGAGCAGTTCTTC.

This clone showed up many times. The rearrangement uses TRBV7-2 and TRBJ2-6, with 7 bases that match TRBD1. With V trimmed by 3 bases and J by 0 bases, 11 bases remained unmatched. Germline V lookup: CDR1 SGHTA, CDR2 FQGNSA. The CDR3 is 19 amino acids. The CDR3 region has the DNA TGTGCCAGCAGCTTTCAACTGGGGACAGCAAGCTCTGGGGCCAACGTCCTGACTTTC. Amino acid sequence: CASSFQLGTASSGANVLTF.

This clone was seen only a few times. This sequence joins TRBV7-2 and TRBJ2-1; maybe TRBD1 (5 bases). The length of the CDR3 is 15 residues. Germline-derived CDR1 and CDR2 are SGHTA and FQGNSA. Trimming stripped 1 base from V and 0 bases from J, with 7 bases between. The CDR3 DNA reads TGTGCCAGCAGCTTAGGGGGCTTCTCCTACAATGAGCAGTTCTTC. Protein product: CASSLGGFSYNEQFF.

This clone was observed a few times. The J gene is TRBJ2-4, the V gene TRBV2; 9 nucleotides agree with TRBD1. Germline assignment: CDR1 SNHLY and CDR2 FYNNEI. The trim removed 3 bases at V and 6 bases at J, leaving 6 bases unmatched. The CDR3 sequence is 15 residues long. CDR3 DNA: TGTGCCAGCAGTGACGGACAGGGGTCAAGAAACATTCAGTACTTC. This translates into CASSDGQGSRNIQYF.

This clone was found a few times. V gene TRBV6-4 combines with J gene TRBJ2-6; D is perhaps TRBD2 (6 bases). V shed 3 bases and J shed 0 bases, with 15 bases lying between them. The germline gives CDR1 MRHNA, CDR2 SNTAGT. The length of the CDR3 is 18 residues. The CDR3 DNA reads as TGTGCCAGCAGTGAGGAGCTAGCGAGATACTCTGGGGCCAACGTCCTGACTTTC. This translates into CASSEELARYSGANVLTF.

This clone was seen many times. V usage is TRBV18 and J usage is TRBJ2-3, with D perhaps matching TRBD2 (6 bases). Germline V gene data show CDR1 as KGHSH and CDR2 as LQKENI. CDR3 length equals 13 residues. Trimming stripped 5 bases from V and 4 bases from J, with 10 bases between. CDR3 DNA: TGTGCCAGCTCATGGAGGGATTCAGATACGCAGTATTTT. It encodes CASSWRDSDTQYF.

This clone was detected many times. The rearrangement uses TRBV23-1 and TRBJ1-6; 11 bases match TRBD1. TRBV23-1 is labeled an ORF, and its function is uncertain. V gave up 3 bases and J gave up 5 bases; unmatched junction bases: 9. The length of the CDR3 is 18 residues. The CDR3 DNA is TGCGCCAGCAGTCACCCAGCGGACAGGGGGCGAAATAATTCACCCCTCCACTTT. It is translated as CASSHPADRGRNNSPLHF.

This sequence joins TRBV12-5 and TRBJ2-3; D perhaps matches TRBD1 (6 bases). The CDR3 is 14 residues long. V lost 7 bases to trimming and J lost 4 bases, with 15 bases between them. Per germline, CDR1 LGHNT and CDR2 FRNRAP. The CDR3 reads CASALDRLADTQYF. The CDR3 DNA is TGTGCTAGTGCCCTAGACAGGCTGGCAGATACGCAGTATTTT.

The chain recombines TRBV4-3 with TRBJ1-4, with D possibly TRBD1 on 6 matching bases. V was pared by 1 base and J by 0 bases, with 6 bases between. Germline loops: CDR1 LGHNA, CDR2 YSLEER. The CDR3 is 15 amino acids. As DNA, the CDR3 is TGCGCCAGCAGCCAAGCAGGGGCAACTAATGAAAAACTGTTTTTT. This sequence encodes CASSQAGATNEKLFF.

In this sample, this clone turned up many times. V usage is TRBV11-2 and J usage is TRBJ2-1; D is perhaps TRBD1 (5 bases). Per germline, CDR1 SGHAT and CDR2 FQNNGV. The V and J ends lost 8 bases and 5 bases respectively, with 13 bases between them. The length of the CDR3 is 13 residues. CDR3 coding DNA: TGTGCCAGCCAGGTACAGGTGGACAATGAGCAGTTCTTC. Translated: CASQVQVDNEQFF.

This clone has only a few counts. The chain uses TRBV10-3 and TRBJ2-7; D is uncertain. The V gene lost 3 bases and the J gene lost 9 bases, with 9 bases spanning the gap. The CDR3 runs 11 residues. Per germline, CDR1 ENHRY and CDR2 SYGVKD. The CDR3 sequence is CAISDLGSQYF. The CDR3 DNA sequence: TGTGCCATCAGTGACCTAGGTTCGCAGTACTTC.

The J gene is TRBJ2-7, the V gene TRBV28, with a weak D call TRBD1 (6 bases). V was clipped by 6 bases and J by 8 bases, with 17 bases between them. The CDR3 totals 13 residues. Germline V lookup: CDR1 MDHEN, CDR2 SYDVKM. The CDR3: CASRDSPTLKQYF. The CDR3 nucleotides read TGTGCCAGCAGGGACAGCCCCACCTTGAAGCAGTACTTC.

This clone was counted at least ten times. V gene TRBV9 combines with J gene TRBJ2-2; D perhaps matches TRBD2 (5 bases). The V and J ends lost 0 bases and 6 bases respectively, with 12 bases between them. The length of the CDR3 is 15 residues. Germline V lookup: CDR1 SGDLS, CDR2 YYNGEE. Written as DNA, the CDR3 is TGTGCCAGCAGCGTAGAATCGGGAATTTCCGGGGAGCTGTTTTTT. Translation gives CASSVESGISGELFF.

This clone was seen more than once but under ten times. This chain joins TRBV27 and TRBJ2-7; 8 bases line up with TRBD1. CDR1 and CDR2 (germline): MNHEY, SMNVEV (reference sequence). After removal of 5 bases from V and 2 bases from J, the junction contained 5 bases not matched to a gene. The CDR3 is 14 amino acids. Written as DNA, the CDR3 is TGTGCCAGCAGTGATAGGGACAGGCCCTACGAGCAGTACTTC. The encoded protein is CASSDRDRPYEQYF.